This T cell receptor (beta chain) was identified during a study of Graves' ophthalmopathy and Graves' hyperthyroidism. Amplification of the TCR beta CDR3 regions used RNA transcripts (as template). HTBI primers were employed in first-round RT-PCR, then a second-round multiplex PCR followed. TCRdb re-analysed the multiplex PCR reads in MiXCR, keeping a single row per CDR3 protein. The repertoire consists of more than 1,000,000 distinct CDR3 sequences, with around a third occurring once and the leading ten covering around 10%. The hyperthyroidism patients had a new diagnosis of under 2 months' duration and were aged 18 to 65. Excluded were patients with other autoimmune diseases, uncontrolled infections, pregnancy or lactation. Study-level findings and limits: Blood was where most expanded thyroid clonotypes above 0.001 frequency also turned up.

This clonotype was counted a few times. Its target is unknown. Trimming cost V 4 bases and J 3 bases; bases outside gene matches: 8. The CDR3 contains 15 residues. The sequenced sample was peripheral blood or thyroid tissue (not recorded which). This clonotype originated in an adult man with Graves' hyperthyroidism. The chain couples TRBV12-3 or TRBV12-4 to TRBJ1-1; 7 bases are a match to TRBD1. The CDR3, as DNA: TGTGCCAGCAGTTCCGGACAGGACGGGGACACTGAAGCTTTCTTT. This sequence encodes CASSSGQDGDTEAFF.